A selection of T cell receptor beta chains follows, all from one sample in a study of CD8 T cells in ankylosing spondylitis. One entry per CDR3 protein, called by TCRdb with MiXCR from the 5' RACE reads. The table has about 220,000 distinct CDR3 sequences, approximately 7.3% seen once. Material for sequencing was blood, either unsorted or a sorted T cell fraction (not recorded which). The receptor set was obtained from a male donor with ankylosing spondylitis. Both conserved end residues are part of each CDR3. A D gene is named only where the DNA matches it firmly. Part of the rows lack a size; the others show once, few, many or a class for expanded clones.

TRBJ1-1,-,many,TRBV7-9,CASSLKHAEAFF,TGTGCCAGCAGCCTCAAACACGCTGAAGCTTTCTTT
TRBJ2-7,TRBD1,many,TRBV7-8,CASSARTRQGYEQYF,TGTGCCAGCAGCGCCCGAACCAGACAGGGCTACGAGCAGTACTTC
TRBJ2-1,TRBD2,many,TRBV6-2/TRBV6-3,CASRTPLGTSGYNEQFF,TGTGCCAGCAGAACCCCCCTCGGGACTAGCGGGTACAATGAGCAGTTCTTC
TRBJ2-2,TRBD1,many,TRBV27,CASSPRTGDGTGELFF,TGTGCCAGCAGTCCACGGACAGGGGATGGGACCGGGGAGCTGTTTTTT
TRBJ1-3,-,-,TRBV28,CASSPIWQLSGNTIYF,TGTGCCAGCAGCCCTATTTGGCAGCTATCTGGAAACACCATATATTTT
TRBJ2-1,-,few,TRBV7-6,CASSLVGEVSSYNEQFF,TGTGCCAGCAGCTTAGTAGGGGAGGTAAGCTCCTACAATGAGCAGTTCTTC
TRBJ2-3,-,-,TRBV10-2,CASSLASGRDTQYF,TGCGCCAGCAGTCTGGCATCCGGTAGGGATACGCAGTATTTT
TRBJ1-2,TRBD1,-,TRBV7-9,CASSLAAGGIDYGYTF,TGTGCCAGCAGCTTAGCGGCAGGGGGAATCGACTATGGCTACACCTTC
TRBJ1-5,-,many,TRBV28,CASRQLSSNQPQHF,TGTGCCAGCAGACAGTTAAGTAGCAATCAGCCCCAGCATTTT
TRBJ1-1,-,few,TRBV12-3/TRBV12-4,CASSGWGPANTEAFF,TGTGCCAGCAGCGGATGGGGGCCGGCGAACACTGAAGCTTTCTTT
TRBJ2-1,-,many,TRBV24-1,CATSDFPGLGNEQFF,TGTGCCACCAGTGATTTCCCGGGCTTGGGCAATGAGCAGTTCTTC
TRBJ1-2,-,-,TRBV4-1,CASSPGQHNYGYTF,TGCGCCAGCAGCCCTGGACAGCACAACTATGGCTACACCTTC
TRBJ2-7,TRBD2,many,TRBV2,CASSVLAGLYEQYF,TGTGCCAGCAGTGTATTAGCGGGGCTCTACGAGCAGTACTTC
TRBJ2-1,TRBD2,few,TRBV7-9,CASTTDYGTSGRHEQFF,TGTGCCAGCACCACCGATTATGGGACTAGCGGGAGACATGAGCAGTTCTTC
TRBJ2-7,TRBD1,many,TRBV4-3,CASSQFYAQGGPYEQYF,TGCGCCAGCAGCCAATTCTACGCACAGGGGGGCCCCTACGAGCAGTACTTC
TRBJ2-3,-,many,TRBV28,CASSLAPWGTDTQYF,TGTGCCAGCAGTTTGGCCCCGTGGGGCACAGATACGCAGTATTTT
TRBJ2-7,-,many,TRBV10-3,CAISESGLSSYEQYF,TGTGCCATCAGTGAGTCGGGGTTGAGCTCCTACGAGCAGTACTTC
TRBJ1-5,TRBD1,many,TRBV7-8,CASSPRGTGTFVAQHF,TGTGCCAGCAGCCCAAGAGGGACAGGGACATTCGTGGCCCAGCATTTT
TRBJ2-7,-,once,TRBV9,CASSGGAGPLYEQYF,TGTGCCAGCAGCGGCGGAGCGGGCCCCCTCTACGAGCAGTACTTC
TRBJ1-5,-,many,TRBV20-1,CSALGEGGESQPQHF,TGCAGTGCGTTGGGGGAGGGAGGAGAATCCCAGCCCCAGCATTTT
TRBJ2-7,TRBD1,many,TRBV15,CATSTDRGGYEQYF,TGTGCCACCAGCACAGACAGGGGTGGGTACGAGCAGTACTTC
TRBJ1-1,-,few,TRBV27,CASTPRQAGRAEAFF,TGTGCCAGCACCCCGCGACAGGCGGGTAGGGCTGAAGCTTTCTTT
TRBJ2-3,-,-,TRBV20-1,CSAMDPLAVSTDTQYF,TGCAGTGCTATGGACCCCCTAGCAGTTAGCACAGATACGCAGTATTTT
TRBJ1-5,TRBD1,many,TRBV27,CASSLSQGSNQPQHF,TGTGCCAGCAGTTTATCACAGGGGAGCAATCAGCCCCAGCATTTT
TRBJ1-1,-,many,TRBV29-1,CSVPGQGNTEAFF,TGCAGCGTACCGGGACAAGGGAACACTGAAGCTTTCTTT
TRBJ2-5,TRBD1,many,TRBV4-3,CASSPGQGPRETQYF,TGCGCCAGCAGCCCGGGACAGGGACCCCGGGAGACCCAGTACTTC
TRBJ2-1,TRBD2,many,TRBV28,CASSSRLAGVVNEQFF,TGTGCCAGCAGTTCGCGCCTAGCGGGAGTAGTGAATGAGCAGTTCTTC
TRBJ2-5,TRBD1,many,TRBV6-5,CASSLLGQLETQYF,TGTGCCAGCAGTCTACTGGGACAGTTGGAGACCCAGTACTTC
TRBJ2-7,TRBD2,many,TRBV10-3,CAISEGLARYEQYF,TGTGCCATCAGTGAAGGACTAGCGCGCTACGAGCAGTACTTC
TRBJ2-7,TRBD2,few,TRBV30,CAWSESSGRSEQYF,TGTGCCTGGAGTGAATCCAGCGGGAGGAGCGAGCAGTACTTC